The rows below give T cell receptor beta chains drawn from one sample of a study of CD8 T cells in Susac syndrome. Using its own MiXCR run on the immunoSEQ multiplex PCR reads, TCRdb lists one record per CDR3 protein. The sample has about 400,000 distinct CDR3 sequences; approximately 89% are singletons. The sample comprised CD8+ T cells from PBMCs. Source of these receptors: a human donor with multiple sclerosis. CDR3s include the opening cysteine and the closing phenylalanine or tryptophan. A D gene is named only where the DNA matches it firmly. Only some rows state a clone size, as once, few, many or a class for expanded clones.

TGCGCCAGCAGCCAAGATGTCCAAGAGACCCAGTACTTC	CASSQDVQETQYF	TRBV4-1	.	TRBJ2-5	few
TGTGCCAGCAGTTCCGGGAAGATTGAAGAGCAGTACTTC	CASSSGKIEEQYF	TRBV28	.	TRBJ2-7	.
TGTGCCAGCAGTTCACGACAGGGGGTTTACAATGAGCAGTTCTTC	CASSSRQGVYNEQFF	TRBV28	TRBD1	TRBJ2-1	few
TGCAGCGTTGTATCACAGCTTCACTCTGGGGCCAACGTCCTGACTTTC	CSVVSQLHSGANVLTF	TRBV29-1	.	TRBJ2-6	.
TGCGCCAGCAGCCAAGACCACAGGGGGAACACTGAAGCTTTCTTT	CASSQDHRGNTEAFF	TRBV4-1	TRBD1	TRBJ1-1	.
TGTGCCAGCATATATACCCGGGACGCCGAGTTC	CASIYTRDAEF	TRBV2	.	TRBJ1-2	.
TGTGCCAGCAGCCAAGATCAGGAAAGCGGCCGCACAGATACGCAGTATTTT	CASSQDQESGRTDTQYF	TRBV4-2	.	TRBJ2-3	.
TGTGCCACCCCCGGTGAGGGGGGGACAGATACGCAGTATTTT	CATPGEGGTDTQYF	TRBV10-3	.	TRBJ2-3	once
TGCAGCGTTGAATCTGGGACTGACTATGGCTACACCTTC	CSVESGTDYGYTF	TRBV29-1	.	TRBJ1-2	.
TGTGCCAGCTCTCCGGGTCTGGCCAGTGAGGAAGATACGCAGTATTTT	CASSPGLASEEDTQYF	TRBV18	.	TRBJ2-3	once
TGTGCCAGCAGCTTGTCAACGGACAGGGGAAATGAAAAACTGTTTTTT	CASSLSTDRGNEKLFF	TRBV5-4	TRBD1	TRBJ1-4	.
TGTGCCAGCAGCCCCAGGGTGGATACGCAGTATTTT	CASSPRVDTQYF	TRBV5-5	.	TRBJ2-3	.
TGTGCCAGCAGCTTGGGGGCATCGCTTATCTTGTCCTACGAGCAGTACTTC	CASSLGASLILSYEQYF	TRBV5-6	.	TRBJ2-7	.
TGTGCCAGCAGCTTGGAGTCAGGGGGGGCCTACGAGCAGTACTTC	CASSLESGGAYEQYF	TRBV5-5	.	TRBJ2-7	.
TGCAGTGCTCACCTAGGGGTTTGGTATGGCTACACCTTC	CSAHLGVWYGYTF	TRBV20-1	.	TRBJ1-2	.
TGTGCCAGCAGTCTTACAGGGGCCAGCTCCTACGAGCAGTACTTC	CASSLTGASSYEQYF	TRBV2	TRBD1	TRBJ2-7	.
TGCGCCAGCAGCCAGGCCCCGATTAATAAGGGCGCCTATGGCTACACCTTC	CASSQAPINKGAYGYTF	TRBV4-1	.	TRBJ1-2	.
TGTGCTGCGCGGGGGTATAGCAATCAGCCCCAGCATTTT	CAARGYSNQPQHF	TRBV28	.	TRBJ1-5	once
TGCGCCAGCAGTCAATCGGTTCTAGGACAGACTAACACTGAAGCTTTCTTT	CASSQSVLGQTNTEAFF	TRBV23-1	.	TRBJ1-1	.
TGTGCCAGCAGTTTAATGGACTCGGCGGGGCAAAACATTCAGTACTTC	CASSLMDSAGQNIQYF	TRBV27	.	TRBJ2-4	.
TGTGCCAGCAGTTCGGGCCCCTACTTGGGCTACACCTTC	CASSSGPYLGYTF	TRBV13	.	TRBJ1-2	few
TGTGCCACCAGCAGCGGTACCCCCTCGGGATTCTACGAGCAGTACTTC	CATSSGTPSGFYEQYF	TRBV15	.	TRBJ2-7	.
TGTGCCAGCAGCTTAAAGGTAGGGCGAGGGACTGAAGCTTTCTTT	CASSLKVGRGTEAFF	TRBV7-9	.	TRBJ1-1	.
TGTGCCAGCAAGGGGCCACCCTCCTACGAGCAGTACTTC	CASKGPPSYEQYF	TRBV27	.	TRBJ2-7	.
TGTGCCATCAGTGAGAAGGGACTCTATAATGAGCAGTTCTTC	CAISEKGLYNEQFF	TRBV10-3	.	TRBJ2-1	.
TGTGCCAGCAGCCAAGATTGGGATTACCAAGAGACCCAGTACTTC	CASSQDWDYQETQYF	TRBV14	.	TRBJ2-5	.
TGCAGTGCTAGAGAAAGACTAGCGGGAGGCTACGAGCAGTACTTC	CSARERLAGGYEQYF	TRBV20-1	TRBD2	TRBJ2-7	.
TGTGCCAGCAGTCCCCAGGAGAACTCGGTCCAAGAGACCCAGTACTTC	CASSPQENSVQETQYF	TRBV27	.	TRBJ2-5	once
TGTGCCAGCAGTAAATTACCAGATACGCAGTATTTT	CASSKLPDTQYF	TRBV12-3/TRBV12-4	.	TRBJ2-3	once
TGTGCCAGCAGCTTATCTTTGGAAACTGAAGCTTTCTTT	CASSLSLETEAFF	TRBV7-9	.	TRBJ1-1	once
TGTGCCAGCAGCCAGACAGAGACCCAGTACTTC	CASSQTETQYF	TRBV7-6	.	TRBJ2-5	.
TGTGCCAGCAGTGACACAGGGGGCTCTGGGGCCAACGTCCTGACTTTC	CASSDTGGSGANVLTF	TRBV27	TRBD1	TRBJ2-6	.
TGCAGCGTTGAACTGGCAGGGGATCAGCCCCAGCATTTT	CSVELAGDQPQHF	TRBV29-1	.	TRBJ1-5	.
TGCGCCAGCAGCCAGCTTCAGGGTGGGAACACTGAAGCTTTCTTT	CASSQLQGGNTEAFF	TRBV4-1	.	TRBJ1-1	.
TGTGCCAGCAGTTACTCGAGGCGGGAGAGAGTCACAGATACGCAGTATTTT	CASSYSRRERVTDTQYF	TRBV6-5	TRBD2	TRBJ2-3	.
TGTGCCAGCAGCTTGGGCTGGGAGCTGTTTTTT	CASSLGWELFF	TRBV11-2	.	TRBJ2-2	.
TGCGCCAGCAGCTGGACAGGGGTGAACACCGGGGAGCTGTTTTTT	CASSWTGVNTGELFF	TRBV5-1	TRBD1	TRBJ2-2	.
TGTGCCAGCAGCTTCAGGGTGAACACTGAAGCTTTCTTT	CASSFRVNTEAFF	TRBV5-8	.	TRBJ1-1	.
TGTGCCAGCAACCCCCTGAACGAGCGGGAGGGTCTGAATGAGCAGTTCTTC	CASNPLNEREGLNEQFF	TRBV11-2	TRBD2	TRBJ2-1	.
TGCGCCAGCAGCCAACCTTTTCAGGCAACTAATGAAAAACTGTTTTTT	CASSQPFQATNEKLFF	TRBV4-1	.	TRBJ1-4	.
TGCGCCAGCAGCCTGGATTCGGGGGCGAGGGATTACACCTTC	CASSLDSGARDYTF	TRBV4-1	.	TRBJ1-2	.
TGTGCCTGGAGTGTATGGGTTGGGAGACTTAGCTTCTATGGCTACACCTTC	CAWSVWVGRLSFYGYTF	TRBV30	.	TRBJ1-2	.
TGTGCCAGCAGCCAATATAGGGACAGGGATGGGCCCCTGTATACGCAGTATTTT	CASSQYRDRDGPLYTQYF	TRBV3-1	TRBD1	TRBJ2-3	.
TGTGCCAGCAGCTCCCAGAAAGATAGCAATCAGCCCCAGCATTTT	CASSSQKDSNQPQHF	TRBV7-9	.	TRBJ1-5	.
TGTGCCAGCACCGAGGGGGCGGGAGGGCCCTACAATGAGCAGTTCTTC	CASTEGAGGPYNEQFF	TRBV9	TRBD2	TRBJ2-1	once
TGTGCCAGCAGTGGATCGGCGTTGACGGAGATGAACACTGAAGCTTTCTTT	CASSGSALTEMNTEAFF	TRBV6-1	.	TRBJ1-1	.
TGTGCCAGCAGTTCATATGTAGGTGAGGATGGCTACACCTTC	CASSSYVGEDGYTF	TRBV5-5	.	TRBJ1-2	.
TGTGCCAGCAGTTTTCTAGCCCTGCTAAGGGGGACCGGGGAGCTGTTTTTT	CASSFLALLRGTGELFF	TRBV28	.	TRBJ2-2	.
TGTGCCAGCAGTCTTTGGACTGGAAACACCATATATTTT	CASSLWTGNTIYF	TRBV28	.	TRBJ1-3	.
TGTGCCAGCAGTGAATATGAGGGGGGAGGCTTTCAAGAGACCCAGTACTTC	CASSEYEGGGFQETQYF	TRBV25-1	.	TRBJ2-5	.
TGTGCCAGCAACTACGGGCCTCTTGCGACAGATACGCAGTATTTT	CASNYGPLATDTQYF	TRBV5-4	.	TRBJ2-3	.
TGTGCCAGCAGCCCCAGGGTTGCAGGGGAGCTGTTTTTT	CASSPRVAGELFF	TRBV27	.	TRBJ2-2	.
TGTGCCGTGGACAGACTATACAATGAGCAGTTCTTC	CAVDRLYNEQFF	TRBV11-2	.	TRBJ2-1	once
TGTGCCACCAAATGGGGGTACACTGAAGCTTTCTTT	CATKWGYTEAFF	TRBV12-3/TRBV12-4	.	TRBJ1-1	.